Listed here are 10 T cell receptor beta chains from one sample, sequenced in a study of blood T cell repertoires in COVID-19. This table comes from immunoSEQ multiplex PCR, and its TCRdb copy is limited to in-frame clones, with some not included. The sample yields some 180,000 clones, around 81% seen once. Sequenced material: peripheral blood. The receptors come from a woman of 80 years or more with COVID-19, enrolled during active disease.

CDR3 loop: CASSLDRGPEGYTF. The CDR3 DNA follows: TGTGCCAGCAGCTTGGACAGGGGGCCGGAGGGCTACACCTTC. The J gene is TRBJ1-2, the V gene TRBV5-5; TRBD1 matches 9 bases. J lost 8 bases, V lost 0 bases, and 5 bases had no gene match. The CDR3 is made up of 14 amino acids. CDR1 is SGHKS, CDR2 YYEKEE, per germline (reference sequence).

The V and J genes are TRBV7-2 and TRBJ1-1; D remains ambiguous. The CDR3 totals 14 residues. Trimming stripped 6 bases from V and 3 bases from J, with 14 bases between. Germline CDR1 is SGHTA and CDR2 is FQGNSA. The CDR3 here is CASSSLGPDTEAFF. The CDR3 nucleotides are TGTGCCAGCAGTTCTCTTGGTCCGGACACTGAAGCTTTCTTT.

This clone was observed at least ten times. The gene calls are TRBV7-3 and TRBJ2-2; perhaps TRBD1 as D (5 bases). This CDR3 is 15 amino acids long. Trimming cost V 3 bases and J 2 bases, with 10 bases left between them. Germline CDR1 is SGHTA and CDR2 is FQGTGA. The CDR3: CASSFSRDNTGELFF. The CDR3 nucleotides read TGTGCCAGCAGCTTCAGCAGGGATAACACCGGGGAGCTGTTTTTT.

The genes are TRBV19 and TRBJ2-1; 7 bases match TRBD2. The CDR3 length is 16 residues. V shed 4 bases, J shed 4 bases, and the junction held 10 bases outside the gene matches. Germline CDR1 and CDR2: LNHDA and SQIVND (reference sequence). The CDR3 DNA sequence: TGTGCCAGTAGTAACCTTAAATCGGGAGGTTACAATGAGCAGTTCTTC. Translation gives CASSNLKSGGYNEQFF. The whole variable domain, remainder taken from reference TRBV19 and TRBJ2-1, is DGGITQSPKYLFRKEGQNVTLSCEQNLNHDAMYWYRQDPGQGLRLIYYSQIVNDFQKGDIAEGYSVSREKKESFPLTVTSAQKNPTAFYLCASSNLKSGGYNEQFFGPGTRLTVL.

This clone was seen only once. This chain links TRBV11-2 with TRBJ1-5; the D is unclear. The CDR3 consists of 15 residues. V was pared by 0 bases and J by 0 bases, with 6 bases between. In germline, CDR1 is SGHAT, CDR2 FQNNGV. CDR3 sequence (DNA): TGTGCCAGCAGCTTAGATGGACTTAGCAATCAGCCCCAGCATTTT. Amino acid sequence: CASSLDGLSNQPQHF.

This sequence joins TRBV2 and TRBJ2-3, with 10 bases aligning to TRBD1. Germline CDR1 and CDR2: SNHLY and FYNNEI. The CDR3 runs to 16 residues. The J segment lost 2 bases and the V segment lost 10 bases, leaving 12 bases of the junction unmatched. In DNA, the CDR3 is TGTGCCACCCATAGAAAGGGACAGGGGATCACAGATACGCAGTATTTT. Translating it yields CATHRKGQGITDTQYF.

The genes are TRBV5-1 and TRBJ2-1, with D unclear. CDR1 is SGHRS and CDR2 is YFSETQ in the germline V gene. The CDR3 spans 13 residues. The ends were cut back, 1 base at V and 4 bases at J, with 6 bases in the middle. CDR3 sequence: CASSLSSYNEQFF. Written as DNA, the CDR3 is TGCGCCAGCAGCTTGTCATCATACAATGAGCAGTTCTTC.

The chain recombines TRBV6-5 with TRBJ1-2; 8 nucleotides line up with TRBD1. Germline V gives CDR1 MNHEY, CDR2 SVGAGI. The length of the CDR3 is 13 residues. V lost 7 bases and J lost 4; bases outside the gene matches: 5. CDR3 nucleotides: TGTGCCAGCATCGGACAGGGCCCCTATGGCTACACCTTC. Its protein product is CASIGQGPYGYTF.

The chain links TRBV19 to TRBJ1-1, with a possible D match to TRBD1 (6 bases). V gave up 3 bases and J gave up 4 bases, with 12 bases separating them. Germline-derived CDR1 and CDR2 are LNHDA and SQIVND (reference sequence). CDR3 length: 14 amino acids. For the CDR3, the DNA is TGTGCCAGTAGTATCACAGGGCGGACCACTGAAGCTTTCTTT. Translated, it gives CASSITGRTTEAFF.

This clone was seen just once. J is TRBJ1-1 and V is TRBV9; the D gene is possibly TRBD1 (5 bases). Trimming cost V 3 bases and J 6 bases, with 9 bases left between them. The CDR3 has 12 residues. Germline-derived CDR1 and CDR2 are SGDLS and YYNGEE. This CDR3 is CASSGRGSEAFF. The CDR3 region has the DNA TGTGCCAGCAGCGGGCGGGGCTCTGAAGCTTTCTTT.